This T cell receptor (beta chain) was documented in a study of blood T cells in healthy people across ages. Study at large: There was about one barcoded beta molecule captured by template switching per two T cells.

A second PCR of 7 to 11 cycles used a sample-barcoded 5' primer and a J-beta primer mix. In TCRdb, the 5' RACE reads were re-called with MiXCR into one record per CDR3 protein. Seen here are 550,000 to 800,000 distinct CDR3 sequences, around 32% observed once, and the top ten hold 15% to 19%. Germline V lookup: CDR1 SGDLS, CDR2 YYNGEE. The CDR3 has 18 amino acids. J gave up 3 bases and V 7 bases, and 20 bases lay outside the gene matches. In the case of this clonotype: Antigen specificity is unknown.

Overall study findings and caveats: The recorded TCR beta diversity per million T cells decreased in a roughly linear manner with age.

The receptor was derived from an elderly woman in good health. The chain employs TRBV9 and TRBJ2-3; TRBD2 matches at 7 bases. Sequenced: blood. CDR3 nucleotides: TGTGCCAGCTACCGCGATGGGGCCCAGCGGCGGGGGACAGATACGCAGTATTTT. It yields the protein CASYRDGAQRRGTDTQYF.